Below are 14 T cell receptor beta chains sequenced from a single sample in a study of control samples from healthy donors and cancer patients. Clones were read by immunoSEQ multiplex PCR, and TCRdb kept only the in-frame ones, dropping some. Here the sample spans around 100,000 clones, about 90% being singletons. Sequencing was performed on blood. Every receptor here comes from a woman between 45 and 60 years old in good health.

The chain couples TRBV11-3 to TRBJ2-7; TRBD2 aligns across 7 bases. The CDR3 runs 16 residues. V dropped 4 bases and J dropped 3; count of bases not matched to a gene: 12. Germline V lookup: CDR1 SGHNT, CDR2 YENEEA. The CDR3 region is CASSWGEAGVDYEQYV. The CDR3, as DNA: TGTGCCAGCAGCTGGGGGGAGGCGGGAGTAGACTACGAGCAGTACGTC.

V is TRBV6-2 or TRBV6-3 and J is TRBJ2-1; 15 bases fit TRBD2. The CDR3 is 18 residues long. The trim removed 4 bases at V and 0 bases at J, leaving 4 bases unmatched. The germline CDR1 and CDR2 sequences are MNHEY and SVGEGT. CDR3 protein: CASSSWTSGRASYNEQFF. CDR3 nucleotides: TGTGCCAGCAGTTCCTGGACTAGCGGGAGGGCCTCCTACAATGAGCAGTTCTTC.

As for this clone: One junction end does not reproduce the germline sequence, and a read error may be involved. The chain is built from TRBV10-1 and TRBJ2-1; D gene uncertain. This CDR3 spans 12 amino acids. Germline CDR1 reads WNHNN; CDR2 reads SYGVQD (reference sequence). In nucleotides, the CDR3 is TGCGCCAGCAGTGATAACTACGATGAGCAGTTCTTC. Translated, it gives CASSDNYDEQFF.

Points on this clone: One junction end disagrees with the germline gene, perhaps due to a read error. The CDR3 is CASRLGAGVNQPQHF. The CDR3 DNA sequence: TGTGCCAGCCGCTTAGGGGCAGGGGTCAATCAGCCCCAGCATTTT. The V call is TRBV7-2, the J call TRBJ1-5; weak D call: TRBD1 (6 bases). Germline V gene data show CDR1 as SGHTA and CDR2 as FQGNSA. This CDR3 is 15 amino acids long.

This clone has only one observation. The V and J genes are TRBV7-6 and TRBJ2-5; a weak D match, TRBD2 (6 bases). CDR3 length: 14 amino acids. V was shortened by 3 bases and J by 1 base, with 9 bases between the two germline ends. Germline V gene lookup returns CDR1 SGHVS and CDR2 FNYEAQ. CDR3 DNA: TGTGCCAGCAGCTTCGGACTACCCCAAGAGACCCAGTACTTC. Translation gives CASSFGLPQETQYF.

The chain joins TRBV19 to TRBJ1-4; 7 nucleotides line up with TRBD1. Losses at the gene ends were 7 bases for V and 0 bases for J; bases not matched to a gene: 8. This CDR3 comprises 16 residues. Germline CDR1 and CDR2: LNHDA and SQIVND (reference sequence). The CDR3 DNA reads TGTGCCAGTACCTTAAGAACAGGGGCAACTAATGAAAAACTGTTTTTT. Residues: CASTLRTGATNEKLFF.

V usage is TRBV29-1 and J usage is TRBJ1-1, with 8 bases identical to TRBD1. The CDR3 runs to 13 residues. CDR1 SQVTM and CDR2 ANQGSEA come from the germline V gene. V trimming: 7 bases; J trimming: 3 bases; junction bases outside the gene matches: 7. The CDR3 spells CSAQQGEHTEAFF. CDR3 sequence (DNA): TGCAGCGCGCAACAGGGGGAACACACTGAAGCTTTCTTT.

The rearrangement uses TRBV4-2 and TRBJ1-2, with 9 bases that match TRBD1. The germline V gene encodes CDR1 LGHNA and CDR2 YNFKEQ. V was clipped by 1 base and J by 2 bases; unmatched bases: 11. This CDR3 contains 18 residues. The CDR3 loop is CASSQVANSGTGNYGYTF. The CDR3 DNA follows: TGTGCCAGCAGCCAAGTGGCAAATTCGGGGACAGGGAACTATGGCTACACCTTC.

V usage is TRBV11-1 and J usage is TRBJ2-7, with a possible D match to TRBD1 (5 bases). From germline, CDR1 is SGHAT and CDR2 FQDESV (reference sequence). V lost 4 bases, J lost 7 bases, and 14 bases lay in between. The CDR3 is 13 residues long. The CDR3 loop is CASSSFIGAEQYV. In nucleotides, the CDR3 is TGTGCCAGCAGCTCGTTTATAGGGGCGGAGCAGTACGTC.

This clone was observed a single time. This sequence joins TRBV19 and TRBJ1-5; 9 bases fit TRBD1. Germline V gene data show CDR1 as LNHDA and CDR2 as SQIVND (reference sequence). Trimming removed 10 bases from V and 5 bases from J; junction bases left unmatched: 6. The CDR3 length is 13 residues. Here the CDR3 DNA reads TGTGCCACCCTGGGACAGGGACATCAGCCCCAGCATTTT. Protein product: CATLGQGHQPQHF. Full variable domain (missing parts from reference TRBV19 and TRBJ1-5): DGGITQSPKYLFRKEGQNVTLSCEQNLNHDAMYWYRQDPGQGLRLIYYSQIVNDFQKGDIAEGYSVSREKKESFPLTVTSAQKNPTAFYLCATLGQGHQPQHFGDGTRLSIL.

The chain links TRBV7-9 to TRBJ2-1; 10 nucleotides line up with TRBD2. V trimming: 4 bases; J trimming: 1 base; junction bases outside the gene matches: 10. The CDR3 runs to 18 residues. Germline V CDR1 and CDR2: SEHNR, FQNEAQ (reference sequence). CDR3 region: CASSSRREAGGSYNEQFF. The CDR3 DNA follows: TGTGCCAGCAGCTCGCGCCGAGAAGCGGGGGGGTCCTACAATGAGCAGTTCTTC.

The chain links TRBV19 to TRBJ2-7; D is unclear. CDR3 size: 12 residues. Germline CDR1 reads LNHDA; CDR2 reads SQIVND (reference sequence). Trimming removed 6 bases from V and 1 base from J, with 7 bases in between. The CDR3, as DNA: TGTGCCAGTAGCCCCGGATCCTACGAGCAGTACTTC. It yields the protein CASSPGSYEQYF.

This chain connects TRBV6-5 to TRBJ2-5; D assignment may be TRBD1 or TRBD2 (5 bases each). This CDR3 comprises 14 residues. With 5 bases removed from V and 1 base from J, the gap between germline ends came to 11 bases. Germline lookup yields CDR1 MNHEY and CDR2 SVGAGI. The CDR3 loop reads CASSRGVTQETQYF. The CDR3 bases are TGTGCCAGCAGTCGAGGGGTAACCCAAGAGACCCAGTACTTC.

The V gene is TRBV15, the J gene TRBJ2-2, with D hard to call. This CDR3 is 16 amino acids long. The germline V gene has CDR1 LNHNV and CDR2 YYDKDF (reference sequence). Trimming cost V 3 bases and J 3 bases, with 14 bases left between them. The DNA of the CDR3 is TGTGCCACCAGCAGTCCTCCGGACGGTGACACCGGGGAGCTGTTTTTT. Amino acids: CATSSPPDGDTGELFF.